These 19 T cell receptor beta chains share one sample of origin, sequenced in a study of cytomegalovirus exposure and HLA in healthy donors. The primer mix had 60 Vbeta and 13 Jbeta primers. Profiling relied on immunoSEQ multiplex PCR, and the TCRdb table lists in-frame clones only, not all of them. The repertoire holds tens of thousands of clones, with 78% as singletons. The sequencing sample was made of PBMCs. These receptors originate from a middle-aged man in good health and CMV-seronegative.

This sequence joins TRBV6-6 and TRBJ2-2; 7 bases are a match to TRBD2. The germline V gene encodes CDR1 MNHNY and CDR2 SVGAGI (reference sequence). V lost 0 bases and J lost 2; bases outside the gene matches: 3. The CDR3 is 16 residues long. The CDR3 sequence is CASSYSTSRNTGELFF. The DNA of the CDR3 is TGTGCCAGCAGTTACTCGACTAGCAGAAACACCGGGGAGCTGTTTTTT.

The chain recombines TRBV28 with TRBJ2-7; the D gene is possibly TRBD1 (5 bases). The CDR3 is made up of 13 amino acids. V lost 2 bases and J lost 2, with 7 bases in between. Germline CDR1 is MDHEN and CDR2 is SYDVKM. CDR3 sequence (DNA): TGTGCCAGCAGTTTAGACAGCGCCTACGAGCAGTACTTC. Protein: CASSLDSAYEQYF.

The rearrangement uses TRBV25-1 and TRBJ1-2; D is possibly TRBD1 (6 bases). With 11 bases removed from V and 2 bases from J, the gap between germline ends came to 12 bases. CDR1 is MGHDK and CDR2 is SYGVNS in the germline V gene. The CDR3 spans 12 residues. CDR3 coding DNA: TGTGCCGTTCAACAGGGAAACTATGGCTACACCTTC. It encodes CAVQQGNYGYTF.

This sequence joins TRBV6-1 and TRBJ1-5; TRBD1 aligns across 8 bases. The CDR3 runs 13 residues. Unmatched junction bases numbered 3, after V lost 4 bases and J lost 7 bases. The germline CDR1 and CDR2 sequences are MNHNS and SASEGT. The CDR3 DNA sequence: TGTGCCAGCAGTGTGGGACAGGCGCAGCCCCAGCATTTT. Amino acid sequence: CASSVGQAQPQHF.

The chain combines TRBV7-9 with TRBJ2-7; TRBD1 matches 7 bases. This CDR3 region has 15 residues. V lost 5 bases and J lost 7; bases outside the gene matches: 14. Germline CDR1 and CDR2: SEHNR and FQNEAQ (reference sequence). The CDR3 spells CASSRLGTALGEQYF. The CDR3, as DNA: TGTGCCAGCAGCAGGCTCGGGACAGCCTTGGGGGAGCAGTACTTC.

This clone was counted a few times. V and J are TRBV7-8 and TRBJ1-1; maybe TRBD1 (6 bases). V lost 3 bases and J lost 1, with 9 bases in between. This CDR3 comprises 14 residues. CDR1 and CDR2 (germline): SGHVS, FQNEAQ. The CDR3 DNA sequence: TGTGCCAGCAGCTTCCAGGGGCAGAACACTGAAGCTTTCTTT. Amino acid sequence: CASSFQGQNTEAFF.

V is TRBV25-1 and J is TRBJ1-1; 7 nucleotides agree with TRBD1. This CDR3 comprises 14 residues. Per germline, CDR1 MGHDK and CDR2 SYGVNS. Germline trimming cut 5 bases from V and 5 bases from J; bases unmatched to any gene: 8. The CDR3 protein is CASSSDRVGTEAFF. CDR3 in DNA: TGTGCCAGCAGTTCAGACAGGGTCGGGACTGAAGCTTTCTTT.

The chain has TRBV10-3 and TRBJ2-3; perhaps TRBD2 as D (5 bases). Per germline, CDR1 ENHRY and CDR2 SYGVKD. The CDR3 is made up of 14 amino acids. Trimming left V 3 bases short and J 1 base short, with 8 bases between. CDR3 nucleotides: TGTGCCATCAGTGAAAGTAGCGGCACAGATACGCAGTATTTT. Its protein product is CAISESSGTDTQYF.

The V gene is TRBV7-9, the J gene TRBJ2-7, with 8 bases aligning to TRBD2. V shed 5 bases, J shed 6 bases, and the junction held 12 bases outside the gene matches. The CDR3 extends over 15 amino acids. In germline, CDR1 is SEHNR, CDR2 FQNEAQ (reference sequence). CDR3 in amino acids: CASSIGTAGVAEQYF. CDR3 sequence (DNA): TGTGCCAGCAGCATCGGTACAGCGGGAGTCGCCGAGCAGTACTTC. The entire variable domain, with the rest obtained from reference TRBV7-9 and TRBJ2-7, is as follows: DTGVSQNPRHKITKRGQNVTFRCDPISEHNRLYWYRQTLGQGPEFLTYFQNEAQLEKSRLLSDRFSAERPKGSFSTLEIQRTEQGDSAMYLCASSIGTAGVAEQYFGPGTRLTVT.

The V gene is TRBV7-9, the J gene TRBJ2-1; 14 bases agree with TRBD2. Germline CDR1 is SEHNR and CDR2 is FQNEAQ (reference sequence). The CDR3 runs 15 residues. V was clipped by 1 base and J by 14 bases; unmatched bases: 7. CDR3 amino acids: CASSLEGLAGVFEFF. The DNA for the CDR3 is TGTGCCAGCAGCTTAGAGGGACTAGCGGGAGTCTTTGAGTTCTTC.

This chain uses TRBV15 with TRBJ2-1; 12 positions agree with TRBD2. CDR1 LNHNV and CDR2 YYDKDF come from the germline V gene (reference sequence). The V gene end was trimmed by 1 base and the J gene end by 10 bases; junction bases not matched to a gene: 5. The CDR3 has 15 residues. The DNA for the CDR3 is TGTGCCACCAGCAGAGTACTAGCGGGAGGTAACGAGCAGTTCTTC. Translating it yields CATSRVLAGGNEQFF.

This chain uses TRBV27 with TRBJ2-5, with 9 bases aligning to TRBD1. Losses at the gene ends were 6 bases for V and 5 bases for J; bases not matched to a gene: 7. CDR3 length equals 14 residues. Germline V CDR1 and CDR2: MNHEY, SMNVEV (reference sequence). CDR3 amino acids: CASRRQGGGETQYF. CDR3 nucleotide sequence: TGTGCCAGCAGGCGACAGGGGGGTGGGGAGACCCAGTACTTC.

The CDR3 here is CASSMSGGVGYTF. The CDR3 region has the DNA TGTGCCAGCAGTATGTCAGGGGGCGTAGGCTACACCTTC. The rearrangement joins TRBV7-2 to TRBJ1-2, with 8 positions matching TRBD1. CDR3 length: 13 amino acids. CDR1 and CDR2 from the germline V gene are SGHTA and FQGNSA. J gave up 8 bases and V 6 bases, and 8 bases lay outside the gene matches.

The CDR3 DNA follows: TGTGCCAGCAGCGTAGAGGCAGGGCCCTACGAGCAGTACTTC. Protein: CASSVEAGPYEQYF. The V and J genes are TRBV9 and TRBJ2-7, with D perhaps matching TRBD1 (5 bases). CDR1 is SGDLS, CDR2 YYNGEE, per germline. There are 14 residues in the CDR3. V lost 0 bases, J lost 2 bases, and 9 bases lay in between.

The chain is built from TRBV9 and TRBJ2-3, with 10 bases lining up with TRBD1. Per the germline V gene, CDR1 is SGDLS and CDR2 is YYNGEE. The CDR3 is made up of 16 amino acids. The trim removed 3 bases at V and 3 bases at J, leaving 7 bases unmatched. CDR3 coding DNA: TGTGCCAGCAGCGCCAGACAGGGGGCGCGGACAGATACGCAGTATTTT. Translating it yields CASSARQGARTDTQYF.

The CDR3 reads CSVPQGDTQYF. The CDR3 region has the DNA TGCAGCGTTCCGCAGGGAGATACGCAGTATTTT. This sequence joins TRBV29-1 and TRBJ2-3; maybe TRBD1 (5 bases). The V gene lost 5 bases and the J gene lost 5 bases, with 8 bases spanning the gap. The CDR3 totals 11 residues. CDR1 and CDR2 (germline): SQVTM, ANQGSEA.

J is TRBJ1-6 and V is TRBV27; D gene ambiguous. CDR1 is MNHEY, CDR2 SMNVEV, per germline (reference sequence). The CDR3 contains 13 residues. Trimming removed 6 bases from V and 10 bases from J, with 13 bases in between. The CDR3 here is CASREIGRSPLHF. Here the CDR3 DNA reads TGTGCCAGCAGGGAGATTGGGAGGTCACCCCTCCACTTT.

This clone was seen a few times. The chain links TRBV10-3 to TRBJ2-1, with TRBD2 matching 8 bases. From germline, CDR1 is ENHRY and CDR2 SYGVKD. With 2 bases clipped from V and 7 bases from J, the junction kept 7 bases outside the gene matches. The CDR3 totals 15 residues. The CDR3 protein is CAISEIGRAGNEQFF. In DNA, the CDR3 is TGTGCCATCAGTGAGATCGGGAGGGCCGGTAATGAGCAGTTCTTC.

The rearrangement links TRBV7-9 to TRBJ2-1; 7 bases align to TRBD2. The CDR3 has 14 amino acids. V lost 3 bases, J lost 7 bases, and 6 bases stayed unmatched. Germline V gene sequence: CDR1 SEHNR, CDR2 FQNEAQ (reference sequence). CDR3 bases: TGTGCCAGCAGCTTTACCGCGGGGGTAAATGAGCAGTTCTTC. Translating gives CASSFTAGVNEQFF.